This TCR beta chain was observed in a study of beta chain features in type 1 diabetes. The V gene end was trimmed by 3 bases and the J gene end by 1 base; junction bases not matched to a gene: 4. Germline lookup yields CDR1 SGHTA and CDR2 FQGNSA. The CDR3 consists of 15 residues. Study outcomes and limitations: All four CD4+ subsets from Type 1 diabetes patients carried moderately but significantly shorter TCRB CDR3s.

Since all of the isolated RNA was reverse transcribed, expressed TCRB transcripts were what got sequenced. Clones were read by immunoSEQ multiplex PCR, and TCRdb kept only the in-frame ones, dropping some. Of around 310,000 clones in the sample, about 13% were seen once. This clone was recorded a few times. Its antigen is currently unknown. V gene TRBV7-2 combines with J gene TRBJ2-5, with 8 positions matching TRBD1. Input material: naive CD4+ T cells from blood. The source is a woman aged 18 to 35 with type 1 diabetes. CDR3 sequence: CASSFQGASQETQYF. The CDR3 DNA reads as TGTGCCAGCAGCTTCCAGGGGGCCAGCCAAGAGACCCAGTACTTC.